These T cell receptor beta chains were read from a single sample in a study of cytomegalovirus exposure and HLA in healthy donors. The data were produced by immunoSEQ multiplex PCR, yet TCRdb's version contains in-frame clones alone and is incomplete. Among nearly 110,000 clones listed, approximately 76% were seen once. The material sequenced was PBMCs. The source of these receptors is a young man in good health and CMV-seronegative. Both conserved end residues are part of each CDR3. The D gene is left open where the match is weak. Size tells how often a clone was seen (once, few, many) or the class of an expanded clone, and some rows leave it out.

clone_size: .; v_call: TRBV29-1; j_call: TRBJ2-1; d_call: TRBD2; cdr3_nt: TGCAGCGTTGAAGATCCAAGGCTAGCGGGGATGTATGAGCAGTTCTTC; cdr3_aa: CSVEDPRLAGMYEQFF
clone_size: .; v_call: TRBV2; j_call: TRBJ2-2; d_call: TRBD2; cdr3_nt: TGTGCCAGCAGCCGACTAGCGGCAGCGAACACCGGGGAGCTGTTTTTT; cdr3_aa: CASSRLAAANTGELFF
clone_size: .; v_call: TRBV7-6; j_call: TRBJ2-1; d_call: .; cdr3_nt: TGTGCCAGCAGCTTAGGACAGTTGGTTCGGAATGAGCAGTTCTTC; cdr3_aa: CASSLGQLVRNEQFF
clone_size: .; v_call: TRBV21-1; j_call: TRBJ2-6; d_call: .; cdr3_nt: TGTGCCAGCAGCAAATTGACAGATACCTACTCTGGGGCCAACGTCCTGACTTTC; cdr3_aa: CASSKLTDTYSGANVLTF
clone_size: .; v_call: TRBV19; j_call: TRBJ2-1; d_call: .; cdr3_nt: TGTGCCAGTAGTACTTCCAGGGGAAATGAGCAGTTCTTC; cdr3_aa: CASSTSRGNEQFF
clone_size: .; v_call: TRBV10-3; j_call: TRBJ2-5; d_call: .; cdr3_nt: TGTGCCATCAGTGAGTCGAGAGAGACCCAGTACTTC; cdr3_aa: CAISESRETQYF
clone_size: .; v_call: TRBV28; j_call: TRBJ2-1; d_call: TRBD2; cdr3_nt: TGTGCCAGCAGTTTGGGTCTAGCGGGGTACAATGAGCAGTTCTTC; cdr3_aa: CASSLGLAGYNEQFF
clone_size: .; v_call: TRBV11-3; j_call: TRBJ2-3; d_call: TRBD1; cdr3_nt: TGTGCCAGCAGCCCCGGGACAGGGTTTGTCGATACGCAGTATTTT; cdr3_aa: CASSPGTGFVDTQYF
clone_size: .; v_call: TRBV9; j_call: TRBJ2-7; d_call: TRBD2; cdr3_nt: TGTGCCAGCAGCGTAGGGGATAGCGGGGGGGCCTACGAGCAGTACTTC; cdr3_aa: CASSVGDSGGAYEQYF
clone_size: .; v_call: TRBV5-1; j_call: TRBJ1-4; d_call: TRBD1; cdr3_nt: TGCGCCAGCAGCGGGTTCCAGGGGGGATCTAATGAAAAACTGTTTTTT; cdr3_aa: CASSGFQGGSNEKLFF
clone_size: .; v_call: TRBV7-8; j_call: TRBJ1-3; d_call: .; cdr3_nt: TGTGCCAGCAGCTTAACGGGGCAGCGGGCCTCTGGAAACACCATATATTTT; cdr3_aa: CASSLTGQRASGNTIYF
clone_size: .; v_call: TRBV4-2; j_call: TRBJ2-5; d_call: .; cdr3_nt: TGTGCCAGCAGCCAAGACAGGGGAGAGGGCCAAGAGACCCAGTACTTC; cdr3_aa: CASSQDRGEGQETQYF
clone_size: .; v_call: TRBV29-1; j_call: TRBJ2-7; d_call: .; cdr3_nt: TGCAGCGTGGGGGCAGGGCCCTACGAGCAGTACTTC; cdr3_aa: CSVGAGPYEQYF
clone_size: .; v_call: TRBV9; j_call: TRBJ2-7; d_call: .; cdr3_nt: TGTGCCAGCAGCCCAGGGCAGGGGCGTGTGCCCCTCGAGCAGTACTTC; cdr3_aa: CASSPGQGRVPLEQYF
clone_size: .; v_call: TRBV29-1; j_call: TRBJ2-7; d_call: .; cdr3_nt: TGCAGCGTTTGCGGCCAGGGGCCGCTGTACGAGCAGTACTTC; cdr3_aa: CSVCGQGPLYEQYF
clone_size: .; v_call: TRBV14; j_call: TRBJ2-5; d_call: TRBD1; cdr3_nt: TGTGCCAGCAGCCAGACAGGGGGGCAAAAGCAGTACTTC; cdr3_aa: CASSQTGGQKQYF
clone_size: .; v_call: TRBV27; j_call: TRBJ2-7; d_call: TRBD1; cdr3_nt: TGTGCCAGCAGTCCTTCCAACAGGGGCGTCAACGAGCAGTACTTC; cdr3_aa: CASSPSNRGVNEQYF
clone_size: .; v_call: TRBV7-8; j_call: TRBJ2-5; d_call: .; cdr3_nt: TGTGCCAGCAGCTTCCATTATCAGGGGTCAGAGACCCAGTACTTC; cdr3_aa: CASSFHYQGSETQYF
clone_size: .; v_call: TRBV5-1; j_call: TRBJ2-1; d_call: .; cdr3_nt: TGCGCCAGCAGCGGCGACAGCTACAATGAGCAGTTCTTC; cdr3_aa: CASSGDSYNEQFF
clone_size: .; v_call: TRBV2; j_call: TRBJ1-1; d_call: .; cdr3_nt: TGTGCCAGCACCCAGGGATGGAAAGCTTTCTTT; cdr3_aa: CASTQGWKAFF
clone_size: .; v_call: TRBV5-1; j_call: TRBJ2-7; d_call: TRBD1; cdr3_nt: TGCGCCAGCACCACCGGGACAGGGGGGGTAGGTGGCTACGAGCAGTACTTC; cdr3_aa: CASTTGTGGVGGYEQYF
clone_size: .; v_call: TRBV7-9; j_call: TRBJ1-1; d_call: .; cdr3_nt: TGTGCCAGCAGCTTGTTATCTGAAGCTTTCTTT; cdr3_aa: CASSLLSEAFF
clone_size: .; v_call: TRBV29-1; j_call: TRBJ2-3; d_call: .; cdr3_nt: TGCAGCGGGGGGGAAGATACGCAGTATTTT; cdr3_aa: CSGGEDTQYF
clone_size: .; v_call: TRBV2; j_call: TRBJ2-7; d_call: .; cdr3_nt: TGTGCCAGCAGTCCGGGGGGCAACGAGCAGTACTTC; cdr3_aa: CASSPGGNEQYF
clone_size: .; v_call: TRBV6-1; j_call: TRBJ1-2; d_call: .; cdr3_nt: TGTGCCAGCAGCATACAGGGCTCCCAATCCTATGGCTACACCTTC; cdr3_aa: CASSIQGSQSYGYTF
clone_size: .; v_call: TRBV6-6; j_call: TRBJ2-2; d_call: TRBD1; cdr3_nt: TGTGCCAGCAGTTACTCACGGACAGGGGTGGCCGGGGAGCTGTTTTTT; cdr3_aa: CASSYSRTGVAGELFF
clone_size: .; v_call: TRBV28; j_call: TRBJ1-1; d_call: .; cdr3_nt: TGTGCCACCTATGGGACTCAGACCCTGAACACTGAAGCTTTCTTT; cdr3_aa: CATYGTQTLNTEAFF
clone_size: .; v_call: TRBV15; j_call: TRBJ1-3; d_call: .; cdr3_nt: TGTGCCACCAGCAATCAGGGGTTAGGAAACACCATATATTTT; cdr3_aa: CATSNQGLGNTIYF
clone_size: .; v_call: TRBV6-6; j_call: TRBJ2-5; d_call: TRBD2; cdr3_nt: TGTGCCAGCAGTTACTCGAGGCCGGGGGGAGAGACCCAGTACTTC; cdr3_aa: CASSYSRPGGETQYF
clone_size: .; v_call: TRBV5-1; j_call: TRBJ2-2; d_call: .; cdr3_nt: TGCGCCAGCAATAGGGGAACCACCGGGGAGCTGTTTTTT; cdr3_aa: CASNRGTTGELFF
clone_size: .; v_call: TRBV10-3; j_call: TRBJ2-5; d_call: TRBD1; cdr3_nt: TGTGCCATCAGAGCCGGGACAGGGACGGAGACCCAGTACTTC; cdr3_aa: CAIRAGTGTETQYF
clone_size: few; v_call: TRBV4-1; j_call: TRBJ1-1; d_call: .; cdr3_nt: TGCGCCAGCAGCCAAGATCTCCCCGGGGGGCATACTGAAGCTTTCTTT; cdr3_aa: CASSQDLPGGHTEAFF
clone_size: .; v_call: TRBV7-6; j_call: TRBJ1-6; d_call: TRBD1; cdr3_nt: TGTGCCAGCAGCTTAGGGTTGCGGGGACAGGGAAATTCACCCCTCCACTTT; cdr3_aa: CASSLGLRGQGNSPLHF
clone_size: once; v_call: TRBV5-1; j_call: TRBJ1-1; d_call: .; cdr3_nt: TGCGCCAGCAGCCCGCGAACGACAGGGAACACTGAAGCTTTCTTT; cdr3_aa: CASSPRTTGNTEAFF
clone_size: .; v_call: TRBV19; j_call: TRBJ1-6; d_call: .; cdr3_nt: TGTGCCAGTAGTACAGGGGCAAATTCACCCCTCCACTTT; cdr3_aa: CASSTGANSPLHF
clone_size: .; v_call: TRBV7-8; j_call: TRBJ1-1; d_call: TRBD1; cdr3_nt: TGTGCCAGCAGCCTCACCGGGGGACAGTTCGGGGAAGCTTTCTTT; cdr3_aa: CASSLTGGQFGEAFF
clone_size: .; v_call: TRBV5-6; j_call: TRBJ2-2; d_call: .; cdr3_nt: TGTGCCAGCAGCTCGCAGGGGTTAGACACCGGGGAGCTGTTTTTT; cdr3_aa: CASSSQGLDTGELFF
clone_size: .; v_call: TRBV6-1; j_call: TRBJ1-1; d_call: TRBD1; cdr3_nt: TGTGCCAGCAGCCGCACAGGGGACACTGAAGCTTTCTTT; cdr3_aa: CASSRTGDTEAFF
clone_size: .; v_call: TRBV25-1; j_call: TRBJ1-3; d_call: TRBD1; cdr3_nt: TGTGCCAGCAGTGTGACAGGGGGAGCTGGAAACACCATATATTTT; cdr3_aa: CASSVTGGAGNTIYF
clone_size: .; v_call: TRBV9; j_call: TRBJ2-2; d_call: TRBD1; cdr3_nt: TGTGCCAGCAGCGTAGCTGACAGGGGAACGCACGGGGAGCTGTTTTTT; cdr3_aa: CASSVADRGTHGELFF
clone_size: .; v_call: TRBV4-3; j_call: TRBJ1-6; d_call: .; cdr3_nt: TGCGCCAGCAGCCAAGATATGAGGAATAATTCACCCCTCCACTTT; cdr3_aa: CASSQDMRNNSPLHF
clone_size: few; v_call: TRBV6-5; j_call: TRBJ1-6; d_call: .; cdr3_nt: TGTGCCAGCAGTCAGGGGATAACACCCCTCCACTTT; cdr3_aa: CASSQGITPLHF
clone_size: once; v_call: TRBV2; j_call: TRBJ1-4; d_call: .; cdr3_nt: TGTGCCAGCAGTGAACAGGGATCGGGTGAAAAACTGTTTTTT; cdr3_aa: CASSEQGSGEKLFF
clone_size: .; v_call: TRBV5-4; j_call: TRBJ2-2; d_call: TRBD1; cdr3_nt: TGTGCCAGCAGCAAGGGGGCGCAATTTGGCGGGGAGCTGTTTTTT; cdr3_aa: CASSKGAQFGGELFF
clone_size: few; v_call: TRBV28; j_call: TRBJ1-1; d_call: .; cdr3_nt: TGTGCCAGCAGGCGGGTCTTGAACACTGAAGCTTTCTTT; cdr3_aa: CASRRVLNTEAFF
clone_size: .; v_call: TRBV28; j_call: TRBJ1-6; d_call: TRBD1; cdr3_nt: TGTGCCAGCAGTCCCGGGGACAGGGACTTTTCACCCCTCCACTTT; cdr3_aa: CASSPGDRDFSPLHF
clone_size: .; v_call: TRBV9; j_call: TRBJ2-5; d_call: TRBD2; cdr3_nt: TGTGCCAGCAGCGTAGGGCCCCCAGGAAGGCGGGGGGGACACCAAGAGACCCAGTACTTC; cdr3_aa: CASSVGPPGRRGGHQETQYF
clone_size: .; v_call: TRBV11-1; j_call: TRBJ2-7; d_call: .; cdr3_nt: TGTGCCAGCAGCTTAGCATCTCCGTCCTCCTACGAGCAGTACTTC; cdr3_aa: CASSLASPSSYEQYF
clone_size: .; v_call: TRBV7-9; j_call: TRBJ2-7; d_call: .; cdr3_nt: TGTGCCAGCAGCCCCGGGGTAAGAAAGTACTTC; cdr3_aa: CASSPGVRKYF
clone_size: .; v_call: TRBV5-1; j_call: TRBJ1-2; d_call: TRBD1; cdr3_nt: TGCGCCAGCAGCTTGATGGGGACAGAAGGGACTGAGGACTATGGCTACACCTTC; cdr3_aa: CASSLMGTEGTEDYGYTF
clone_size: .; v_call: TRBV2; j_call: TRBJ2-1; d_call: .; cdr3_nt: TGTGCCAGCAGTGTTCGCCCCCCGAGCTCCTACAATGAGCAGTTCTTC; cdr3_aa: CASSVRPPSSYNEQFF
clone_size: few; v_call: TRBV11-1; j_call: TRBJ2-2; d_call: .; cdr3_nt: TGTGCCAGCAGCTTAGGACAGACCGGGGAGCTGTTTTTT; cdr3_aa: CASSLGQTGELFF
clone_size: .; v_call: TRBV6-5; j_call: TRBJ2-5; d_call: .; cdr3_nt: TGTGCCAGCAGTTCTCCGGGGGAAAAAAAAGAGACCCAGTACTTC; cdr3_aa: CASSSPGEKKETQYF
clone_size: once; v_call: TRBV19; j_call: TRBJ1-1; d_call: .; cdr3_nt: TGTGCCAGTAGTATTACGGCAGGTGGTTCTTCTGAAGCTTTCTTT; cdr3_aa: CASSITAGGSSEAFF